The next 16 T cell receptor beta chains were all read from a single sample in a study of T cell changes during pregnancy in multiple sclerosis. Clones were sequenced by immunoSEQ multiplex PCR, and TCRdb holds only the in-frame ones, with some missing. Among tens of thousands of clones, around 93% were seen once, and the ten largest hold over 1.5%. The material sequenced was peripheral blood, taken after pregnancy. These receptors all stem from a female donor with multiple sclerosis, enrolled in a pregnancy study.

CDR3 region: CASSHIQIGNTIYF. CDR3 nucleotides: TGTGCCAGCAGCCATATACAGATCGGAAACACCATATATTTT. The chain joins TRBV6-6 to TRBJ1-3; D is uncertain. There are 14 residues in the CDR3. V dropped 6 bases and J dropped 4 bases, with 13 bases sitting between them. CDR1 is MNHNY and CDR2 is SVGAGI in the germline V gene (reference sequence).

This clone was counted once. The CDR3 DNA reads TGTGCCAGCCTGGGGACTAGCGGGAGGGAGACCCAGTACTTC. This translates into CASLGTSGRETQYF. V and J are TRBV6-6 and TRBJ2-5; 15 nucleotides match TRBD2. Losses at the gene ends were 8 bases for V and 5 bases for J; bases not matched to a gene: 3. The CDR3 extends over 14 amino acids. Germline V gene lookup returns CDR1 MNHNY and CDR2 SVGAGI (reference sequence).

The genes are TRBV6-4 and TRBJ1-5, with a tentative D call TRBD1 (5 bases). Trimming stripped 5 bases from V and 4 bases from J, with 9 bases between. The V gene's germline CDR1 is MRHNA and CDR2 SNTAGT. CDR3 length equals 13 residues. CDR3 protein: CASSKGPNQPQHF. CDR3 in DNA: TGTGCCAGCAGTAAGGGGCCTAATCAGCCCCAGCATTTT.

The chain uses TRBV9 and TRBJ2-4; 7 nucleotides align to TRBD1. This CDR3 has 17 residues. Trimming cost V 0 bases and J 11 bases; bases outside gene matches: 17. CDR1 and CDR2 from the germline V gene are SGDLS and YYNGEE. The chain's CDR3 is CASSVGPRMGTEPFQYF. CDR3 nucleotides: TGTGCCAGCAGCGTAGGGCCGCGAATGGGGACAGAACCGTTTCAGTACTTC.

The chain recombines TRBV6-5 with TRBJ2-5, with 7 bases lining up with TRBD1. Per the germline V gene, CDR1 is MNHEY and CDR2 is SVGAGI. This CDR3 contains 15 residues. The trim removed 6 bases at V and 5 bases at J, leaving 12 bases unmatched. The CDR3 bases are TGTGCCAGCAGACCCACCCGACAGGGCGGGGAGACCCAGTACTTC. It specifies CASRPTRQGGETQYF.

The V call is TRBV18, the J call TRBJ2-5; no clear D gene. V lost 4 bases to trimming and J lost 2 bases, with 5 bases between them. The CDR3 is 12 amino acids. CDR1 and CDR2 (germline): KGHSH, LQKENI. CDR3 in DNA: TGTGCCAGCTCACTAGCACAAGAGACCCAGTACTTC. Translating it yields CASSLAQETQYF.

The J gene is TRBJ1-2, the V gene TRBV29-1; 8 bases are shared with TRBD1. Trimming at V came to 1 base and at J to 4 bases, leaving 2 bases not matched to a gene. This CDR3 is 13 amino acids long. The germline V gene encodes CDR1 SQVTM and CDR2 ANQGSEA. CDR3 in DNA: TGCAGCGTTGAAGGGACAGGGTTCTATGGCTACACCTTC. Translated, it gives CSVEGTGFYGYTF.

V usage is TRBV6-4 and J usage is TRBJ2-1; D not certain. Trimming pared 2 bases from V and 2 bases from J, leaving 10 bases between. Germline lookup yields CDR1 MRHNA and CDR2 SNTAGT. This CDR3 is 15 amino acids long. The CDR3 protein is CASSDTDKTYNEQFF. The CDR3 nucleotides read TGTGCCAGCAGTGACACCGACAAAACCTACAATGAGCAGTTCTTC.

V and J are TRBV5-1 and TRBJ2-7, with D uncertain. Germline CDR1 reads SGHRS; CDR2 reads YFSETQ. The length of the CDR3 is 14 residues. Trimming took 0 bases from V and 5 from J, leaving 12 bases between them. The CDR3 DNA sequence: TGCGCCAGCAGCTTGGGTGTTAGTCCCCACGAGCAGTACTTC. It encodes CASSLGVSPHEQYF.

J is TRBJ2-7 and V is TRBV7-9, with TRBD2 identical over 10 bases. This CDR3 has 13 residues. The germline CDR1 and CDR2 sequences are SEHNR and FQNEAQ (reference sequence). The J segment lost 7 bases and the V segment lost 5 bases, leaving 5 bases of the junction unmatched. CDR3 sequence: CASSPSGSGEQYF. CDR3 in DNA: TGTGCCAGCAGCCCTAGCGGGAGTGGGGAGCAGTACTTC. Filled out from reference TRBV7-9 and TRBJ2-7, the complete variable domain reads DTGVSQNPRHKITKRGQNVTFRCDPISEHNRLYWYRQTLGQGPEFLTYFQNEAQLEKSRLLSDRFSAERPKGSFSTLEIQRTEQGDSAMYLCASSPSGSGEQYFGPGTRLTVT.

V is TRBV28 and J is TRBJ2-7, with 8 bases that match TRBD1. CDR3 length: 16 amino acids. Looked up from germline, CDR1 is MDHEN and CDR2 is SYDVKM. Unmatched junction bases numbered 6, after V lost 2 bases and J lost 0 bases. The CDR3 nucleotides read TGTGCCAGCAGTTTAACGGGGACAGGATACTCCTACGAGCAGTACTTC. Protein sequence: CASSLTGTGYSYEQYF.

This chain joins TRBV30 and TRBJ2-5; 7 positions agree with TRBD2. In germline, CDR1 is GTSNPN, CDR2 SVGIG (reference sequence). The CDR3 sequence is 13 residues long. J was trimmed by 5 bases and V by 2 bases; bases with no gene match: 5. The CDR3 bases are TGTGCCTGGAGTAGAGCGCGGGGGGAGACCCAGTACTTC. It encodes CAWSRARGETQYF.

The chain links TRBV2 to TRBJ2-7; D unresolved. V lost 2 bases and J 0 bases, leaving 11 bases between the germline ends. The V gene's germline CDR1 is SNHLY and CDR2 FYNNEI. The CDR3 totals 15 residues. CDR3 in DNA: TGTGCCAGCAGTGAACTTGGTTACAGCTCCTACGAGCAGTACTTC. This sequence encodes CASSELGYSSYEQYF. The whole variable domain, filled in from reference TRBV2 and TRBJ2-7, reads EPEVTQTPSHQVTQMGQEVILRCVPISNHLYFYWYRQILGQKVEFLVSFYNNEISEKSEIFDDQFSVERPDGSNFTLKIRSTKLEDSAMYFCASSELGYSSYEQYFGPGTRLTVT.

This rearrangement joins TRBV7-2 to TRBJ1-1; the match to TRBD1 covers 9 bases. Germline trimming cut 2 bases from V and 7 bases from J; bases unmatched to any gene: 8. There are 15 residues in the CDR3. From germline, CDR1 is SGHTA and CDR2 FQGNSA. Here the CDR3 DNA reads TGTGCCAGCAGCTTAACAACAGGGGGCGTAGGTGAAGCTTTCTTT. Amino acid sequence: CASSLTTGGVGEAFF.

This rearrangement joins TRBV18 to TRBJ2-5; 11 nucleotides align to TRBD2. Germline V gives CDR1 KGHSH, CDR2 LQKENI. The CDR3 sequence is 16 residues long. V was clipped by 6 bases and J by 5 bases; unmatched bases: 11. CDR3: CASSPLASGRLETQYF. The CDR3 nucleotides are TGTGCCAGCTCCCCCCTGGCTAGCGGGAGGCTGGAGACCCAGTACTTC.

The rearrangement links TRBV19 to TRBJ1-3; 8 nucleotides agree with TRBD1. The germline gives CDR1 LNHDA, CDR2 SQIVND (reference sequence). CDR3 length: 15 residues. V lost 4 bases and J lost 2; bases outside the gene matches: 4. This chain's CDR3 is CASSKSRGPGNTIYF. The CDR3 DNA reads TGTGCCAGTAGTAAGTCCAGGGGGCCTGGAAACACCATATATTTT. The full variable domain, completed using reference TRBV19 and TRBJ1-3, is DGGITQSPKYLFRKEGQNVTLSCEQNLNHDAMYWYRQDPGQGLRLIYYSQIVNDFQKGDIAEGYSVSREKKESFPLTVTSAQKNPTAFYLCASSKSRGPGNTIYFGEGSWLTVV.